The TCR beta chain under discussion was sequenced for a study of shared clonotypes between healthy human individuals. Study-level points and caveats: Sampling covered nothing but blood. Tissue TCR repertoires likely differ from those found in blood. A limitation of the genetic and exposure-history diversity represented arose from few donors.

The data were produced by immunoSEQ multiplex PCR, yet TCRdb's version contains in-frame clones alone and is incomplete. The repertoire consists of about 2 million clones, with 95% occurring once and the leading ten covering about 0.13%. With regard to this clone: Antigen: not known.

Trimming shortened V by 4 bases and J by 9 bases, and 7 bases separated the two germline ends. Germline V gives CDR1 MDHEN, CDR2 SYDVKM. CDR3 length: 11 residues. The specimen was naive CD4+ T cells sorted from blood. Subset given: CD45RA+ positively selected. The TCR originated in a young man in good health. This sequence joins TRBV28 and TRBJ2-1; the D is unclear. The CDR3 reads CASSSPSEQFF. CDR3 coding DNA: TGTGCCAGCAGTTCCCCCAGTGAGCAGTTCTTC.